This TCR beta chain was recovered during a study of blood T cell repertoires in COVID-19. Whole-study context: COVID-19 samples from acute and convalescent phases originated in the United States, Italy and Spain.

Produced via immunoSEQ multiplex PCR; TCRdb's table is partial and in-frame only. The data show approximately 150,000 clones, about nine tenths seen once. The receptor comes from a woman aged 55-69 years who had recovered from COVID-19. Specimen: peripheral blood.

CDR3 DNA: TGTGCCAGCAACCTCTCCCCAGGACAGGGGGCGGTTAAGGGGTACGAGCAGTACTTC. Protein: CASNLSPGQGAVKGYEQYF. The chain has TRBV28 and TRBJ2-7; TRBD1 matches at 11 bases. From germline, CDR1 is MDHEN and CDR2 SYDVKM. V gave up 7 bases and J gave up 4 bases; unmatched junction bases: 21. CDR3 length equals 19 residues.